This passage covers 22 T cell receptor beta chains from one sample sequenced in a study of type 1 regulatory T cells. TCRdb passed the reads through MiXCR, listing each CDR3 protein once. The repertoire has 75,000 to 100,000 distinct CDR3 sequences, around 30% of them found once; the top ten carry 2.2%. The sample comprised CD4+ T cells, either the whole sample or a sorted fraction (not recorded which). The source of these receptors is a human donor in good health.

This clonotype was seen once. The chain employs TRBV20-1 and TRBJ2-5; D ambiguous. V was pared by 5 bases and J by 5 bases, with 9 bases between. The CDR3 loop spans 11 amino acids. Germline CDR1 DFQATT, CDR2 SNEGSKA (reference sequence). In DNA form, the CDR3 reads TGCAGTGCTGGTCTCCAGGAGACCCAGTACTTC. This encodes CSAGLQETQYF.

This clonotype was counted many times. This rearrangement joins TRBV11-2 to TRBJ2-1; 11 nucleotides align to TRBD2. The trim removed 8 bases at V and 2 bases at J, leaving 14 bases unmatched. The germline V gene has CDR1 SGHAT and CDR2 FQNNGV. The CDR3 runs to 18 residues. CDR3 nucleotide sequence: TGTGCCAGCTCACAGCTAGCGGGAGGCCCCAGCACCTACAATGAGCAGTTCTTC. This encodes CASSQLAGGPSTYNEQFF.

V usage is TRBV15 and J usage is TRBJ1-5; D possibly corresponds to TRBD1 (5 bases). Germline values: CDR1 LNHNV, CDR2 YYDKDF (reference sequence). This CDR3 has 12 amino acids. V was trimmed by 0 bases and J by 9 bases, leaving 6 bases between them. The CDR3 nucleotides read TGTGCCACCAGCAGAGATCAGGGGCCCCAGCATTTT. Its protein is CATSRDQGPQHF.

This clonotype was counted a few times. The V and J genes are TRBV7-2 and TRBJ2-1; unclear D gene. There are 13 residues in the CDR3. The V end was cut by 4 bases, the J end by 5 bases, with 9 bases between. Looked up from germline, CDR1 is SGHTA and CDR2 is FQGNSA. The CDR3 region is CASSYYKNNEQFF. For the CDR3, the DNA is TGTGCCAGCAGCTACTACAAGAACAATGAGCAGTTCTTC.

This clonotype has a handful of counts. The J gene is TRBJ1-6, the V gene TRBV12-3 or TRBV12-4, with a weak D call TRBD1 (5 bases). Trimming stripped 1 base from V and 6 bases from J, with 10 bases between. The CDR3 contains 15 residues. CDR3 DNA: TGTGCCAGCAGTTTAGGTCGGGGGTTTAATTCACCCCTCCACTTT. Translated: CASSLGRGFNSPLHF.

The CDR3 is CASSVVASGRGKNTQYF. The CDR3 DNA sequence: TGTGCCAGCAGCGTAGTGGCTAGCGGGAGGGGAAAGAATACGCAGTATTTT. The chain has TRBV9 and TRBJ2-3, with TRBD2 identical over 12 bases. The CDR3 loop spans 17 amino acids. V shed 0 bases, J shed 7 bases, and the junction held 9 bases outside the gene matches. Looked up from germline, CDR1 is SGDLS and CDR2 is YYNGEE.

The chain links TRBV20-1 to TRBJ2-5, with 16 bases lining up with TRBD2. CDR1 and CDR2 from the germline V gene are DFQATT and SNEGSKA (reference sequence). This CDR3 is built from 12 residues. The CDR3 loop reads CSGTSGGVTQYF. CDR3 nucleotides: TGCAGCGGGACTAGCGGGGGGGTGACCCAGTACTTC.

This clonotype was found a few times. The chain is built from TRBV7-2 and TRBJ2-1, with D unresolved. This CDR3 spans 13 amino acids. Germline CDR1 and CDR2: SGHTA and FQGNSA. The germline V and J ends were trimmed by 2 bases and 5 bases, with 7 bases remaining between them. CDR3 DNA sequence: TGTGCCAGCAGCTTAAACGCGGACAATGAGCAGTTCTTC. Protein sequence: CASSLNADNEQFF.

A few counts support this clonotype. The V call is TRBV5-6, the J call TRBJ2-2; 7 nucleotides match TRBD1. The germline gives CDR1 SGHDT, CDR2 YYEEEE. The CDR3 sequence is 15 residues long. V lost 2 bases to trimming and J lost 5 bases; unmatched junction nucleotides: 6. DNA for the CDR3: TGTGCCAGCAGCTTTAACAGGGGTTATACCGGGGAGCTGTTTTTT. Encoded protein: CASSFNRGYTGELFF.

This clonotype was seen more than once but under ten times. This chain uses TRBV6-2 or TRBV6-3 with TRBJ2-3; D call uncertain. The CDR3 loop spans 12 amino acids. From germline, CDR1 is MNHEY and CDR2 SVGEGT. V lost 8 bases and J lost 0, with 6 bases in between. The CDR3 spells CASGPSTDTQYF. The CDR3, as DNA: TGTGCCAGCGGGCCCAGCACAGATACGCAGTATTTT.

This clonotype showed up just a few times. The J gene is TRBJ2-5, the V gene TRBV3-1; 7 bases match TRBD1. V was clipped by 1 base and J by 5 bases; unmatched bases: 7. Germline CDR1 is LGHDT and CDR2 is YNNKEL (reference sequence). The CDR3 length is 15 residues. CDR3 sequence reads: CASSQVGTVTETQYF. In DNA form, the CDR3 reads TGTGCCAGCAGCCAAGTCGGGACAGTCACGGAGACCCAGTACTTC.

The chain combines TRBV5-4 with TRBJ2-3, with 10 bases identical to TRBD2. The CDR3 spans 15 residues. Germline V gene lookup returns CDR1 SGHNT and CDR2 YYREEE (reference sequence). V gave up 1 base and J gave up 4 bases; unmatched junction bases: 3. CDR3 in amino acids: CASSLTSGIADTQYF. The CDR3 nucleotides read TGTGCCAGCAGCTTGACTAGCGGGATCGCAGATACGCAGTATTTT.

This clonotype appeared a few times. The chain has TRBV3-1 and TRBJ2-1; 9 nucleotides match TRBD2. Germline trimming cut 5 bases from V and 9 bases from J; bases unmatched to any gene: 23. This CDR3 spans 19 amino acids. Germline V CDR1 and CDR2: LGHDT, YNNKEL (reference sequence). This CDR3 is CASSTRRASGIGSDTEQFF. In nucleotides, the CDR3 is TGTGCCAGCAGCACCCGTCGGGCTAGCGGGATCGGGTCCGATACTGAGCAGTTCTTC.

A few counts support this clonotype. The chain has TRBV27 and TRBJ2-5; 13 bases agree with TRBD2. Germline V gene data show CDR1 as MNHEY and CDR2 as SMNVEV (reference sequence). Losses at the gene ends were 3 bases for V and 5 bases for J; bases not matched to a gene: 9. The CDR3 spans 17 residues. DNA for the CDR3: TGTGCCAGCAGTTTCCGACTAGCGGGAGGCCTAATCGAGACCCAGTACTTC. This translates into CASSFRLAGGLIETQYF.

The CDR3 spells CASSRGFDKNIQYF. The DNA of the CDR3 is TGTGCCAGCAGTAGGGGGTTCGACAAAAACATTCAGTACTTC. V is TRBV7-2 and J is TRBJ2-4; a weak D match, TRBD1 (6 bases). The CDR3 has 14 residues. Looked up from germline, CDR1 is SGHTA and CDR2 is FQGNSA. Between the trimmed V and J ends, which lost 6 bases and 3 bases, there was a span of 12 bases.

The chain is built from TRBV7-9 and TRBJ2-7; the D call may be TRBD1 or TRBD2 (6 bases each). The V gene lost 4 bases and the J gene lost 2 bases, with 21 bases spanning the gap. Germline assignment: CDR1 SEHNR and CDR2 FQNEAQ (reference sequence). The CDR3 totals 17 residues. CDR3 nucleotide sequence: TGTGCCAGCAGCTGGGACAAGGGAGCGGCGGGGCCCTACGAGCAGTACTTC. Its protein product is CASSWDKGAAGPYEQYF.

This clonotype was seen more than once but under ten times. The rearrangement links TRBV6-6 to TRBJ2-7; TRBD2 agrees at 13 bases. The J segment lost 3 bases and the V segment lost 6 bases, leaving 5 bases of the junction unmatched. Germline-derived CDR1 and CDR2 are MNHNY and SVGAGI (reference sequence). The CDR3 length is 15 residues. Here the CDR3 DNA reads TGTGCCAGCAGCTCCACTAGCGGGAGGGGCTACGAGCAGTACTTC. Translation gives CASSSTSGRGYEQYF.

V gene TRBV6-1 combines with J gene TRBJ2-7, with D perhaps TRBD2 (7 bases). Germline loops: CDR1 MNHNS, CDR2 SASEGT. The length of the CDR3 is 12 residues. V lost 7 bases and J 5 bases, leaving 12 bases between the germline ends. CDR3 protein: CASTKGGDEQYF. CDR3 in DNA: TGTGCCAGCACTAAGGGGGGGGACGAGCAGTACTTC.

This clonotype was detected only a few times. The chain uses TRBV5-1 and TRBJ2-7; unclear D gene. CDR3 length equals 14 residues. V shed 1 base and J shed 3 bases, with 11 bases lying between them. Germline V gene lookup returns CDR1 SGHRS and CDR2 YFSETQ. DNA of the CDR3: TGCGCCAGCAGCTTGAACAGAATGAGCTACGAGCAGTACTTC. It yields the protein CASSLNRMSYEQYF.

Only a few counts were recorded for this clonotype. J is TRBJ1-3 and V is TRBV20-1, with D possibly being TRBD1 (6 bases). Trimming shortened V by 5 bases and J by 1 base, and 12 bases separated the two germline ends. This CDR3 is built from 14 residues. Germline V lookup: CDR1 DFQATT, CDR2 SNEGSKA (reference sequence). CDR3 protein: CSAQHRVSGNTIYF. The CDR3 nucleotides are TGCAGTGCTCAACACAGGGTATCTGGAAACACCATATATTTT.

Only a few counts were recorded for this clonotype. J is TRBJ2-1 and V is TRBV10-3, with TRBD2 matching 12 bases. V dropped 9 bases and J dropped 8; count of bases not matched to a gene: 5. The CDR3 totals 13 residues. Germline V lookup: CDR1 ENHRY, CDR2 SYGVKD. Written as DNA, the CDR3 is TGTGCCATTGGACTAGCGGGATCAGATGAGCAGTTCTTC. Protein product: CAIGLAGSDEQFF.

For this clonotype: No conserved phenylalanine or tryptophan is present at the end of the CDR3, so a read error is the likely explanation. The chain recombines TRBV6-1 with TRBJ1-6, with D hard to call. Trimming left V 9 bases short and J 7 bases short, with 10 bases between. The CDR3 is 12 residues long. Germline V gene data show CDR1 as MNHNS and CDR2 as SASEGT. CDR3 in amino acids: CASSRRNSPLHV. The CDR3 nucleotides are TGTGCCAGTTCCAGGAGAAATTCACCCCTCCACGTT.